The entry below gives a single T cell receptor (beta chain) sequence along with its context. What antigen it recognizes has not been identified. Nothing much larger sits one base from this clone, and base qualities are not available. This entry comes from a study of T cell changes during pregnancy in multiple sclerosis (dated by TCRdb to the late 2010s). In terms of the full investigation: The study examined how the T cell repertoire changed over the course of pregnancy in women with multiple sclerosis.

From a lookup of the germline V gene, CDR1 and CDR2 are SGHRS and YFSETQ. V ends up 7 bases short and J 6 bases short, with an unmatched junction base count of 10. The cysteine opens and the phenylalanine closes a CDR3 of 14 amino acids. Of all the DNA, just the CDR3 is kept, 42 bases in frame from base 1. The receptor library was made with the immunoSEQ multiplex PCR assay. Drawn from immuneACCESS, this table holds only the in-frame rearrangements with V and J called that TCRdb kept. Clones are partly lost; checked studies trace under half to an unresolved V gene and leave the rest unexplained. The sample data list 60,000 or so clones, and approximately 92% of these were observed just once. The ten largest account for 0.36% of the sample.

This clonotype was obtained from a female donor with multiple sclerosis, enrolled in a pregnancy study. The sequences come from CD4+ T cells from peripheral blood mononuclear cells, collected before pregnancy. The chain links TRBV5-1 with TRBJ2-7; 10 bases in between match TRBD1. The CDR3 reads as follows: CASDRGTGVGEQYF. The DNA is TGCGCCAGCGACCGCGGGACAGGGGTGGGCGAGCAGTACTTC. The full variable domain, completed from the reference TRBV5-1 and TRBJ2-7 proteins outside the CDR3, reads KAGVTQTPRYLIKTRGQQVTLSCSPISGHRSVSWYQQTPGQGLQFLFEYFSETQRNKGNFPGRFSGRQFSNSRSEMNVSTLELGDSALYLCASDRGTGVGEQYFGPGTRLTVT.